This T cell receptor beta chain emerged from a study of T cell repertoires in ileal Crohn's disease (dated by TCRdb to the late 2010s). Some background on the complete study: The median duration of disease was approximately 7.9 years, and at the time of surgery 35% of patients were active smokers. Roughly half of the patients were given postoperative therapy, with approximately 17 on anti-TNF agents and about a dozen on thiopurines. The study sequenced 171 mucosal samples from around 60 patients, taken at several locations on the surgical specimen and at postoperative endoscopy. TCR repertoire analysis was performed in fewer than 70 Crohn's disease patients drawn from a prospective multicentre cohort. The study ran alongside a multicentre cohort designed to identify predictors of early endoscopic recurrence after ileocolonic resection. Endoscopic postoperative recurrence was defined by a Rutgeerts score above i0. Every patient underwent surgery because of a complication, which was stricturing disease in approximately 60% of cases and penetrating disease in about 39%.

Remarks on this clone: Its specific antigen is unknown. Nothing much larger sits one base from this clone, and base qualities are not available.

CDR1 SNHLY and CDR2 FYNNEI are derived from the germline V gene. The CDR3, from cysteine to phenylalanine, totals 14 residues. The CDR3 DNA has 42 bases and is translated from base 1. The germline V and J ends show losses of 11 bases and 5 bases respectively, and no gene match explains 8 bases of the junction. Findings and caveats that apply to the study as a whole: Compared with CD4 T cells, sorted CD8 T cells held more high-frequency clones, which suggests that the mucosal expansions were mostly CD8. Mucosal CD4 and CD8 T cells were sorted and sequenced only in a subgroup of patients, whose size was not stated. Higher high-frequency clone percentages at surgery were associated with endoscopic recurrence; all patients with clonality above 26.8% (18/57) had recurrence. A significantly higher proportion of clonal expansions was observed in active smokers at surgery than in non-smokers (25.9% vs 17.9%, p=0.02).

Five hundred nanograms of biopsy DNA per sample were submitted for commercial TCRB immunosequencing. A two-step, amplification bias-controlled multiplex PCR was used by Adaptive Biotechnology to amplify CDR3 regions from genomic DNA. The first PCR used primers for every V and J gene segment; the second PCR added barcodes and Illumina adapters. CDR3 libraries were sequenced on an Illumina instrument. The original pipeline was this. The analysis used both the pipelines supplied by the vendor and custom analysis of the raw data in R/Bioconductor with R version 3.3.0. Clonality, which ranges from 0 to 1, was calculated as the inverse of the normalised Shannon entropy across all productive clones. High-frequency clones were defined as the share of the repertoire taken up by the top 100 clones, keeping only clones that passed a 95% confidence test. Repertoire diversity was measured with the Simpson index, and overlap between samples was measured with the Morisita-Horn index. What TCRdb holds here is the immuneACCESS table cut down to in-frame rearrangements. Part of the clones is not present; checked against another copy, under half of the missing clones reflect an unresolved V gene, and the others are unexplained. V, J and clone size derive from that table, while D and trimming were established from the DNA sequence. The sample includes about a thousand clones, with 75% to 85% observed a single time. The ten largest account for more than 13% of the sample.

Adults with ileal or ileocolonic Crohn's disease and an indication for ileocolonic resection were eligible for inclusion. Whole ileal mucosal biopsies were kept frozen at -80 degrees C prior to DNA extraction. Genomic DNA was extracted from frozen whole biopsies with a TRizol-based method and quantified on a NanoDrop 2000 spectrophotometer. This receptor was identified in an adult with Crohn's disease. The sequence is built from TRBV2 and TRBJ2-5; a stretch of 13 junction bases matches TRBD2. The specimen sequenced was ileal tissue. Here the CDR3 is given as CALTSGGERETQYF. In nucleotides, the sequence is TGTGCCCTAACTAGCGGGGGGGAGAGGGAGACCCAGTACTTC.